This T cell receptor (beta chain) was sequenced during a study of T-cell reconstitution after alpha-beta-depleted transplantation in children. Overall study findings and caveats: It was reported that alpha-beta T cells came from several hundred expanded graft clones (about two months after transplant). Surviving recipient cells, namely T cells and thymic progenitors, were the source of high day-60 TCRbeta diversity in some patients. After one year, T-cell counts and TCRbeta diversity mostly came from new T cells.

During its preparation, the TCRbeta library received unique molecular identifiers. MiXCR, applied by TCRdb to the PCR reads, yields one record per CDR3 protein. The sample yields about 76,000 distinct CDR3 sequences, roughly 13% seen once. This clonotype was seen a few times. The antigen is not known. This CDR3 is built from 15 residues. The V end lost 1 base, the J end lost 4 bases, and 13 bases lay between the germline ends. The chain combines TRBV12-3 or TRBV12-4 with TRBJ1-1, with TRBD1 as a possible D gene (5 bases). Source: PBMCs, mostly from graft donor cells, taken 180 days after TCRalphabeta/CD19-depleted stem cell transplant. This clonotype was obtained from a male patient between 2 and 9 years old who had a stem cell transplant for acute lymphoblastic leukemia, so the T cells may come from the graft donor. The CDR3 coding sequence is TGTGCCAGCAGTTTAGAGGCCGGGGCCGGCACTGAAGCTTTCTTT. This encodes CASSLEAGAGTEAFF.